The text below deals with one T cell receptor beta chain. The data derive from a study of blood T cell repertoires in COVID-19. Libraries were prepared by immunoSEQ multiplex PCR; TCRdb keeps only in-frame clonotypes and omits some of them. Among fewer than 350,000 clones, 85% to 90% were seen once, and the ten largest hold approximately 12%. From germline, CDR1 is SGHRS and CDR2 YFSETQ. The V gene end was trimmed by 0 bases and the J gene end by 2 bases; junction bases not matched to a gene: 5. The CDR3 has 15 residues. The clonotype originates from a woman under 40 with COVID-19, enrolled during active disease. The chain joins TRBV5-1 to TRBJ2-7; the match to TRBD1 covers 7 bases. Sequencing was carried out using peripheral blood. DNA for the CDR3: TGCGCCAGCAGCTTGGAGGGACAGCCAGCCTACGAGCAGTACTTC. Amino acids: CASSLEGQPAYEQYF.